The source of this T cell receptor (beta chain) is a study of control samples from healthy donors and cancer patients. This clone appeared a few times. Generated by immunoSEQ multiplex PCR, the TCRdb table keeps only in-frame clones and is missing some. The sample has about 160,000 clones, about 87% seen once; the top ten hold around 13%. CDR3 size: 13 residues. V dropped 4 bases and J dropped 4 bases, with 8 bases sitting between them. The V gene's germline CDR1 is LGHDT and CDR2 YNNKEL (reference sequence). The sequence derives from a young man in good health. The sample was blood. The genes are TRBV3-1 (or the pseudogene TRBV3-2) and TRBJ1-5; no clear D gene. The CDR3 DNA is TGTGCCAGCAGCCGCAGCAATAATCAGCCCCAGCATTTT. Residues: CASSRSNNQPQHF.